What follows are 22 T cell receptor beta chains derived from one specimen sequenced in a study of OX40 agonist ivuxolimab in advanced cancers. Only in-frame clones appear in the TCRdb table, and some are missing; sequencing was by immunoSEQ multiplex PCR. The table has tens of thousands of clones, 85% to 95% seen once. The material was CD4+ or CD8+ T cells sorted from blood, obtained in a trial of the OX40 agonist ivuxolimab. The source is an adult with an advanced solid tumor such as melanoma, head and neck, liver or kidney cancer.

The chain employs TRBV7-9 and TRBJ2-3, with 10 bases that match TRBD2. Germline V gives CDR1 SEHNR, CDR2 FQNEAQ (reference sequence). The CDR3 length is 16 residues. The V segment lost 5 bases and the J segment 3 bases; nucleotides outside the gene matches: 8. CDR3 in amino acids: CASSDSAGGLTDTQYF. For the CDR3, the DNA is TGTGCCAGCAGCGACTCAGCGGGGGGGCTAACAGATACGCAGTATTTT.

The gene calls are TRBV7-2 and TRBJ2-3; TRBD1 or TRBD2 may be the D gene (5 bases each). The germline V gene has CDR1 SGHTA and CDR2 FQGNSA. The length of the CDR3 is 12 residues. V lost 11 bases, J lost 0 bases, and 9 bases lay in between. The CDR3, as DNA: TGTGCCGAAGGGGAGAGCACAGATACGCAGTATTTT. This codes for CAEGESTDTQYF. The whole variable domain, filled in from reference TRBV7-2 and TRBJ2-3, reads GAGVSQSPSNKVTEKGKDVELRCDPISGHTALYWYRQSLGQGLEFLIYFQGNSAPDKSGLPSDRFSAERTGGSVSTLTIQRTQQEDSAVYLCAEGESTDTQYFGPGTRLTVL.

The chain joins TRBV5-1 to TRBJ2-3; D is possibly TRBD2 (7 bases). The CDR3 has 15 residues. Trimming took off 4 bases at V and 5 bases at J, with 17 bases between the two ends. Per the germline V gene, CDR1 is SGHRS and CDR2 is YFSETQ. The CDR3 loop is CASSQGWGGEDTQYF. The CDR3 nucleotides are TGCGCCAGCAGCCAGGGGTGGGGGGGCGAAGATACGCAGTATTTT.

The chain joins TRBV7-2 to TRBJ2-7; the D is unclear. The V end was cut by 8 bases, the J end by 1 base, with 6 bases between. Per the germline V gene, CDR1 is SGHTA and CDR2 is FQGNSA. The CDR3 contains 11 residues. CDR3 loop: CASGRSYEQYF. The CDR3 nucleotides read TGTGCCAGCGGCAGATCCTACGAGCAGTACTTC. Full variable domain (missing parts from reference TRBV7-2 and TRBJ2-7): GAGVSQSPSNKVTEKGKDVELRCDPISGHTALYWYRQSLGQGLEFLIYFQGNSAPDKSGLPSDRFSAERTGGSVSTLTIQRTQQEDSAVYLCASGRSYEQYFGPGTRLTVT.

This chain connects TRBV30 to TRBJ2-3; D unclear. Trimming took off 3 bases at V and 5 bases at J, with 6 bases between the two ends. Germline CDR1 and CDR2: GTSNPN and SVGIG (reference sequence). The CDR3 has 11 amino acids. In nucleotides, the CDR3 is TGTGCCTGGAGCTTTGAAGATACGCAGTATTTT. Translation gives CAWSFEDTQYF.

This clone was detected a few times. This chain links TRBV5-4 with TRBJ2-1, with D perhaps being TRBD1 or TRBD2 (5 bases each). Germline V CDR1 and CDR2: SGHNT, YYREEE (reference sequence). The CDR3 has 16 residues. Trimming took off 4 bases at V and 0 bases at J, with 14 bases between the two ends. CDR3 loop: CASSPGAPSSYNEQFF. Written as DNA, the CDR3 is TGTGCCAGCAGCCCCGGGGCACCGAGCTCCTACAATGAGCAGTTCTTC.

The genes are TRBV6-1 and TRBJ1-1; 10 bases match TRBD1. The CDR3 runs 14 residues. In germline, CDR1 is MNHNS, CDR2 SASEGT. J was trimmed by 4 bases and V by 6 bases; bases with no gene match: 5. In DNA, the CDR3 is TGTGCCAGCAGAGCGGGACAGGGGTCCACTGAAGCTTTCTTT. This translates into CASRAGQGSTEAFF.

The J gene is TRBJ1-3, the V gene TRBV19; D unresolved. The V and J ends lost 9 bases and 8 bases respectively, with 8 bases between them. The CDR3 is 10 amino acids. Germline values: CDR1 LNHDA, CDR2 SQIVND (reference sequence). The chain's CDR3 is CARDGDTIYF. In DNA, the CDR3 is TGTGCCAGGGATGGGGACACCATATATTTT.

Comment on this clone: This CDR3 is also generated by other DNA sequences in the sample. The V call is TRBV2, the J call TRBJ1-2, with D perhaps TRBD1 (5 bases). Looked up from germline, CDR1 is SNHLY and CDR2 is FYNNEI. V was trimmed by 5 bases and J by 5 bases, leaving 18 bases between them. This CDR3 is 15 amino acids long. Here the CDR3 DNA reads TGTGCCAGCAGTTCGGGGGGGTACGGTCGATATGGCTACACCTTC. This codes for CASSSGGYGRYGYTF. The entire variable domain, with the rest obtained from reference TRBV2 and TRBJ1-2, is as follows: EPEVTQTPSHQVTQMGQEVILRCVPISNHLYFYWYRQILGQKVEFLVSFYNNEISEKSEIFDDQFSVERPDGSNFTLKIRSTKLEDSAMYFCASSSGGYGRYGYTFGSGTRLTVV.

This sequence joins TRBV7-2 and TRBJ1-4, with a tentative D call TRBD1 (5 bases). This CDR3 has 15 residues. Germline V gene data show CDR1 as SGHTA and CDR2 as FQGNSA. The V and J ends lost 5 bases and 7 bases respectively, with 17 bases between them. The CDR3 is CASSPRQPGGEKLFF. As DNA, the CDR3 is TGTGCCAGCAGCCCTAGACAGCCGGGTGGTGAAAAACTGTTTTTT.

This chain joins TRBV11-2 and TRBJ2-6, with TRBD1 matching over 9 bases. V shed 3 bases, J shed 2 bases, and the junction held 11 bases outside the gene matches. This CDR3 spans 19 amino acids. The germline V gene has CDR1 SGHAT and CDR2 FQNNGV. The CDR3 DNA reads as TGTGCCAGCAGCTTGGACCCCGGGACAGGGCTCGCTGGGGCCAACGTCCTGACTTTC. It translates to CASSLDPGTGLAGANVLTF.

The CDR3 here is CASSLAQFGGAFF. The CDR3 nucleotides read TGTGCCAGCAGCTTAGCGCAGTTTGGAGGGGCTTTCTTT. The V and J genes are TRBV7-9 and TRBJ1-1; D is uncertain. Trimming pared 0 bases from V and 11 bases from J, leaving 13 bases between. This CDR3 region has 13 residues. Per the germline V gene, CDR1 is SEHNR and CDR2 is FQNEAQ (reference sequence).

The CDR3: CAISTTDTQYF. The DNA of the CDR3 is TGTGCCATCAGTACCACAGATACGCAGTATTTT. The chain recombines TRBV10-3 with TRBJ2-3; D gene uncertain. V gave up 5 bases and J gave up 2 bases, with 2 bases separating them. The CDR3 has 11 amino acids. Germline V lookup: CDR1 ENHRY, CDR2 SYGVKD.

In the case of this clone: At the DNA level, this CDR3 is encoded by other sequences in the same sample as well. The V gene is TRBV25-1, the J gene TRBJ2-7; a possible D gene is TRBD1 (7 bases). The V and J ends lost 8 bases and 6 bases respectively, with 17 bases between them. CDR1 MGHDK and CDR2 SYGVNS come from the germline V gene. This CDR3 contains 13 residues. CDR3 sequence: CASHRGGSLEQYF. In nucleotides, the CDR3 is TGTGCCAGCCACAGGGGAGGTTCCCTCGAGCAGTACTTC.

The V call is TRBV7-8, the J call TRBJ1-2, with unresolved D. V was clipped by 1 base and J by 2 bases, with 5 bases between them. The germline CDR1 and CDR2 sequences are SGHVS and FQNEAQ. This CDR3 region has 13 residues. CDR3 DNA sequence: TGTGCCAGCAGCTTAGAAGCGAACTATGGCTACACCTTC. It encodes CASSLEANYGYTF.

The rearrangement links TRBV27 to TRBJ1-3; D gene unclear. The V and J ends lost 7 bases and 0 bases respectively, with 13 bases between them. The CDR3 totals 15 residues. Germline lookup yields CDR1 MNHEY and CDR2 SMNVEV (reference sequence). The CDR3: CASKFRRSSGNTIYF. The CDR3 DNA reads TGTGCCAGCAAGTTCCGCCGGAGCTCTGGAAACACCATATATTTT.

This rearrangement joins TRBV6-5 to TRBJ2-2; 10 bases fit TRBD2. The CDR3 sequence is 16 residues long. The ends lost 3 bases at V and 5 bases at J; junction bases unmatched: 6. Germline V gene lookup returns CDR1 MNHEY and CDR2 SVGAGI. The CDR3 here is CASSYLSGRSTGELFF. Written as DNA, the CDR3 is TGTGCCAGCAGTTATCTTAGCGGGAGGTCTACCGGGGAGCTGTTTTTT.

The chain uses TRBV9 and TRBJ2-7; D possibly uses TRBD1 or TRBD2 (6 bases each). The ends were cut back, 5 bases at V and 7 bases at J, with 16 bases in the middle. The germline V gene has CDR1 SGDLS and CDR2 YYNGEE. CDR3 length equals 13 residues. The CDR3 nucleotides are TGTGCCAGCAGTTCAGGGGTAGGGAGGGAGCAGTACTTC. Protein: CASSSGVGREQYF. Complete variable domain (other parts from reference TRBV9 and TRBJ2-7): DSGVTQTPKHLITATGQRVTLRCSPRSGDLSVYWYQQSLDQGLQFLIQYYNGEERAKGNILERFSAQQFPDLHSELNLSSLELGDSALYFCASSSGVGREQYFGPGTRLTVT.

CDR3 region: CAWSLGQGNSPLHF. As DNA, the CDR3 is TGTGCCTGGAGTCTGGGACAGGGGAATTCACCCCTCCACTTT. The chain is built from TRBV30 and TRBJ1-6; 10 bases are shared with TRBD1. This CDR3 contains 14 residues. J lost 7 bases, V lost 2 bases, and 2 bases had no gene match. Germline-derived CDR1 and CDR2 are GTSNPN and SVGIG (reference sequence).

In nucleotides, the CDR3 is TGCAGCGTCCGGGACACGAGTGCCTACGAGCAGTACTTC. This encodes CSVRDTSAYEQYF. This chain uses TRBV29-1 with TRBJ2-7, with D perhaps matching TRBD1 (6 bases). The germline V gene has CDR1 SQVTM and CDR2 ANQGSEA. The germline V and J ends were trimmed by 6 bases and 2 bases, with 14 bases remaining between them. The length of the CDR3 is 13 residues.

This clone came up once. This chain uses TRBV2 with TRBJ1-3, with unresolved D. Germline CDR1 is SNHLY and CDR2 is FYNNEI. The CDR3 length is 14 residues. V lost 6 bases to trimming and J lost 4 bases, with 13 bases between them. The DNA for the CDR3 is TGTGCCAGCAGCGCGGAAATCGAGGGAAACACCATATATTTT. Its translation: CASSAEIEGNTIYF.

The sample holds one count of this clone. The rearrangement uses TRBV16 and TRBJ2-7; no clear D. CDR1 KGHSY and CDR2 FQNENV come from the germline V gene. Deletions cut 0 bases from V and 4 bases from J, with 4 bases between. The CDR3 covers 12 residues. CDR3 nucleotide sequence: TGTGCCAGCAGCCAATCCGTATACGAGCAGTACTTC. This codes for CASSQSVYEQYF.